Below are 13 T cell receptor beta chains sequenced from a single sample in a study. TRBV12-4/TRBJ1-2 clonotypes were amplified with adaptor-ligated barcode primers. TCRdb re-analysed the multiplex PCR reads in MiXCR, keeping a single row per CDR3 protein. The repertoire includes roughly 600 distinct CDR3 sequences, 12% to 15% of them detected once, and approximately 22% sits in the top ten. Sequencing was done on a sample of naive CD4+ T cells sorted from blood. Subset described: naive CD4+ T cells, CD4+CD45RA+CD25-. These TCRs come from a female donor with breast cancer.

This clonotype is large by share. The J gene is TRBJ1-2, the V gene TRBV12-3 or TRBV12-4, with a tentative D call TRBD1 (6 bases). The CDR3 totals 14 residues. V was pared by 3 bases and J by 6 bases, with 14 bases between. The CDR3, as DNA: TGTGCCAGCAGTTTGACAGGCGTATCCCATGGCTACACCTTC. Translated: CASSLTGVSHGYTF.

This clonotype qualifies as medium-sized. V and J are TRBV12-3 or TRBV12-4 and TRBJ1-2; no definite D call. This CDR3 is 14 amino acids long. V lost 2 bases to trimming and J lost 7 bases, with 14 bases between them. This CDR3 is CASSLTVPGSGYTF. CDR3 coding DNA: TGTGCCAGCAGTTTAACTGTTCCAGGATCTGGCTACACCTTC.

V gene TRBV12-3 or TRBV12-4 combines with J gene TRBJ1-2; TRBD1 agrees at 7 bases. Germline trimming cut 6 bases from V and 7 bases from J; bases unmatched to any gene: 8. The CDR3 spans 13 residues. CDR3: CASSLGTVLGYTF. CDR3 DNA sequence: TGTGCCAGCAGCCTTGGGACAGTTCTTGGCTACACCTTC.

This clonotype counts as large (0.1 to 1%). This chain links TRBV12-3 or TRBV12-4 with TRBJ1-2; D unresolved. V dropped 7 bases and J dropped 0 bases, with 12 bases sitting between them. This CDR3 is built from 14 residues. The CDR3 DNA sequence: TGTGCCAGCACCTGGACCGGCGCTAACTATGGCTACACCTTC. Its protein is CASTWTGANYGYTF.

In its sample, this clonotype ranks as large. The rearrangement links TRBV12-3 or TRBV12-4 to TRBJ1-2; D gene ambiguous. There are 15 residues in the CDR3. The ends were cut back, 7 bases at V and 0 bases at J, with 15 bases in the middle. CDR3 protein: CASTPSERANYGYTF. The CDR3 DNA is TGTGCCAGCACTCCCTCGGAAAGAGCTAACTATGGCTACACCTTC.

The chain has TRBV12-3 or TRBV12-4 and TRBJ1-2; D gene uncertain. The CDR3 has 14 residues. Trimming pared 7 bases from V and 0 bases from J, leaving 12 bases between. The CDR3 coding sequence is TGTGCCAGCAACCTCGATACCTCTAACTATGGCTACACCTTC. Residues: CASNLDTSNYGYTF.

By frequency in the sample, this clonotype is medium-sized. The rearrangement joins TRBV12-3 or TRBV12-4 to TRBJ1-2; no clear D gene. The CDR3 is made up of 14 amino acids. Trimming removed 6 bases from V and 3 bases from J, with 14 bases in between. The CDR3 spells CASSTAVGYYGYTF. DNA for the CDR3: TGTGCCAGCAGCACCGCGGTGGGGTACTATGGCTACACCTTC.

In this sample, this clonotype is large. The chain uses TRBV12-3 or TRBV12-4 and TRBJ1-2, with 7 bases that match TRBD1. V lost 5 bases to trimming and J lost 5 bases; unmatched junction nucleotides: 5. The CDR3 runs 13 residues. For the CDR3, the DNA is TGTGCCAGCAGTACGGGACAGACTTATGGCTACACCTTC. Translation: CASSTGQTYGYTF.

This clonotype is medium-sized by share. The chain uses TRBV12-3 or TRBV12-4 and TRBJ1-2; D is undetermined. V lost 3 bases and J lost 0, with 5 bases in between. The CDR3 sequence is 13 residues long. The CDR3 protein is CASSFYTNYGYTF. As DNA, the CDR3 is TGTGCCAGCAGTTTCTACACTAACTATGGCTACACCTTC.

This clonotype qualifies as medium-sized. The rearrangement links TRBV12-3 or TRBV12-4 to TRBJ1-2; no firm D call. The CDR3 is 12 amino acids. Trimming removed 6 bases from V and 0 bases from J, with 5 bases in between. The CDR3 here is CASSQTNYGYTF. The DNA of the CDR3 is TGTGCCAGCAGCCAGACTAACTATGGCTACACCTTC.

This clonotype is medium-sized (0.01 to 0.1%) by share. The chain recombines TRBV12-3 or TRBV12-4 with TRBJ1-2; D not resolved. V shed 3 bases and J shed 2 bases, with 10 bases lying between them. The CDR3 has 14 residues. The CDR3 DNA reads as TGTGCCAGCAGTTTGGACGGAGCAAACTATGGCTACACCTTC. This translates into CASSLDGANYGYTF.

This clonotype is categorized as large (0.1 to 1%). This chain joins TRBV12-3 or TRBV12-4 and TRBJ1-2; D gene uncertain. This CDR3 is built from 11 residues. V was clipped by 3 bases and J by 5 bases, with 4 bases between them. The CDR3 sequence: CASSFLYGYTF. CDR3 nucleotides: TGTGCCAGCAGTTTCCTTTATGGCTACACCTTC.

This clonotype ranks as medium-sized. V gene TRBV12-3 or TRBV12-4 combines with J gene TRBJ1-2; perhaps TRBD1 as D (6 bases). Trimming pared 5 bases from V and 8 bases from J, leaving 18 bases between. The CDR3 is 14 amino acids. The CDR3 DNA reads TGTGCCAGCAGTGAGGGACATAGCTCTCGGGGCTACACCTTC. The encoded protein is CASSEGHSSRGYTF.